The next 5 T cell receptor beta chains were all read from a single sample in a study of T cell responses to AZD1222 COVID-19 vaccine. Here immunoSEQ multiplex PCR was the method, and the copy in TCRdb shows in-frame clones only, minus some. In the table there are around 150,000 clones, about 91% of which are singletons. The source was peripheral blood, collected 28 days after the second AZD1222 dose. These receptors came from an adult who received the AZD1222 COVID-19 vaccine.

The chain couples TRBV19 to TRBJ2-2; 9 bases line up with TRBD2. V shed 6 bases and J 7 bases; nucleotides not matched to a gene: 15. Germline-derived CDR1 and CDR2 are LNHDA and SQIVND (reference sequence). This CDR3 has 17 residues. CDR3 region: CASSLTRGGEVVGELFF. In nucleotides, the CDR3 is TGTGCCAGTAGCCTGACTCGCGGGGGGGAGGTGGTCGGGGAGCTGTTTTTT.

V usage is TRBV14 and J usage is TRBJ2-7; D gene uncertain. CDR3 length equals 12 residues. Germline values: CDR1 SGHDN, CDR2 FVKESK. V lost 4 bases, J lost 4 bases, and 8 bases lay in between. In DNA form, the CDR3 reads TGTGCCAGCAGCCTCACTGGTTACGAGCAGTACTTC. This gives the protein CASSLTGYEQYF.

V gene TRBV4-2 combines with J gene TRBJ1-4, with TRBD1 as a possible D gene (5 bases). Germline V gives CDR1 LGHNA, CDR2 YNFKEQ. Between the trimmed V and J ends, which lost 1 base and 7 bases, there was a span of 10 bases. The CDR3 covers 14 residues. CDR3 nucleotides: TGTGCCAGCAGCCAAGGGGGGGGGAGTGAAAAACTGTTTTTT. This encodes CASSQGGGSEKLFF.

This rearrangement joins TRBV11-2 to TRBJ2-2, with 8 bases fitting TRBD1. This CDR3 contains 15 residues. Per germline, CDR1 SGHAT and CDR2 FQNNGV. The J segment lost 3 bases and the V segment lost 0 bases, leaving 0 bases of the junction unmatched. CDR3 in DNA: TGTGCCAGCAGCTTAGAGGACAGGGACACCGGGGAGCTGTTTTTT. It codes for CASSLEDRDTGELFF.

V and J are TRBV5-1 and TRBJ2-7, with 8 bases identical to TRBD1. Losses at the gene ends were 4 bases for V and 3 bases for J; bases not matched to a gene: 9. The CDR3 loop spans 15 amino acids. CDR1 is SGHRS and CDR2 is YFSETQ in the germline V gene. Written as DNA, the CDR3 is TGCGCCAGCAGCCGAGATCAGGGGGCTTTCTACGAGCAGTACTTC. Its translation: CASSRDQGAFYEQYF.